The clone carrying this T cell receptor beta chain was observed a single time. Its antigen remains unknown. This sample includes further DNA sequences coding for the same CDR3. Treatment given: oral pan-JAK inhibitor, 5-10 mg twice daily. Trimming stripped 0 bases from V and 3 bases from J, with 6 bases between. CDR3 length: 13 residues. Per the germline V gene, CDR1 is GTSNPN and CDR2 is SVGIG (reference sequence). This record belongs to a study of CD8+ T cells in alopecia areata. Study overall: After 6 to 18 months of tofacitinib, follow-up continued 6 months off drug.

Study-wide results and limits: With tofacitinib ongoing, many expanded lesional clones persisted in both scalp and blood. Lesional scalp displayed greater clonality than normal scalp, most notably in alopecia totalis/universalis.

RNA, once extracted, was reverse transcribed into cDNA for use as the sequencing template. Only in-frame clones appear in the TCRdb table, and some are missing; sequencing was by immunoSEQ multiplex PCR. Here the sample spans 200,000 or so clones, nearly 60% being singletons. This receptor was identified in a human donor with alopecia areata. The genes are TRBV30 and TRBJ1-5; D is undetermined. The sample consisted of CD4+ T cells sorted from blood, taken at week 24, from a patient treated with tofacitinib. The CDR3 loop reads CAWSVRTNQPQHF. The DNA for the CDR3 is TGTGCCTGGAGTGTGCGTACCAATCAGCCCCAGCATTTT.